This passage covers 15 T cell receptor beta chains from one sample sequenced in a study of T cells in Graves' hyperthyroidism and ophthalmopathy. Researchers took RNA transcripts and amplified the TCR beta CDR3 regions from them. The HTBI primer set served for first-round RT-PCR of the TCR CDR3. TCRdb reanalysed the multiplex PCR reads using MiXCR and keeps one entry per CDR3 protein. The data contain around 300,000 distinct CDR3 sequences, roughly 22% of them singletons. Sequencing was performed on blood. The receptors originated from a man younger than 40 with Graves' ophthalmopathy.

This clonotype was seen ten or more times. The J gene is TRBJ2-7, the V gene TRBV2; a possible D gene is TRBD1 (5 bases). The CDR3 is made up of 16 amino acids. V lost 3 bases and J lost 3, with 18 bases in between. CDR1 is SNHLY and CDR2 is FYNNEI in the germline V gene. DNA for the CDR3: TGTGCCAGCAGTGATGGAGACAGTCAATGGGACTACGAGCAGTACTTC. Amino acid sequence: CASSDGDSQWDYEQYF.

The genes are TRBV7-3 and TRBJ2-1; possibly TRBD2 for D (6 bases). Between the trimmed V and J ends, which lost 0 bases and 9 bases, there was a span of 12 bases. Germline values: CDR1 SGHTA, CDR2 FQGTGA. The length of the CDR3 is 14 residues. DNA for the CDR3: TGTGCCAGCAGCTTAACGGCCCAAGCGGGTGAGCAGTTCTTC. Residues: CASSLTAQAGEQFF.

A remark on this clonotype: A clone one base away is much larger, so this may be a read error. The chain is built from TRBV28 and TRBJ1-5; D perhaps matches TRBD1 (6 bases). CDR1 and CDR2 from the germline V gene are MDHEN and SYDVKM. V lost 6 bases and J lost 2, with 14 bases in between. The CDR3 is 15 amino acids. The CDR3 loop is CASRKDRPGNQPQHF. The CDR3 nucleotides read TGTGCCAGCAGAAAAGACAGGCCGGGCAATCAGCCCCAGCATTTT. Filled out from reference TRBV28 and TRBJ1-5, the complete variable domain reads DVKVTQSSRYLVKRTGEKVFLECVQDMDHENMFWYRQDPGLGLRLIYFSYDVKMKEKGDIPEGYSVSREKKERFSLILESASTNQTSMYLCASRKDRPGNQPQHFGDGTRLSIL.

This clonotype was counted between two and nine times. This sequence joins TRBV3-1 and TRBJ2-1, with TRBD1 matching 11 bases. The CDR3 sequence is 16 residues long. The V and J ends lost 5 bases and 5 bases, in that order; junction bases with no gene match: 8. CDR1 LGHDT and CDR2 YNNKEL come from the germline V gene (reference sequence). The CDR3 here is CASSYRDRGRHNEQFF. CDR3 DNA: TGTGCCAGCAGCTACCGGGACAGGGGGAGACACAATGAGCAGTTCTTC.

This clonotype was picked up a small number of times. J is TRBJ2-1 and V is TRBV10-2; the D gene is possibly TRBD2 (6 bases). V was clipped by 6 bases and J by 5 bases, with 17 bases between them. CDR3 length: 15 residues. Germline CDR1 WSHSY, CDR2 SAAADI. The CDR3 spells CASSGGRSSNNEQFF. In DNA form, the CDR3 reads TGCGCCAGCAGCGGGGGAAGGAGCAGCAACAATGAGCAGTTCTTC.

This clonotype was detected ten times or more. CDR3 in amino acids: CASSPTGGRGFYGYTF. The CDR3 region has the DNA TGTGCCAGCAGTCCGACAGGGGGACGGGGTTTCTATGGCTACACCTTC. This sequence joins TRBV12-3 or TRBV12-4 and TRBJ1-2, with 9 bases fitting TRBD1. J lost 4 bases, V lost 5 bases, and 11 bases had no gene match. CDR3 size: 16 residues.

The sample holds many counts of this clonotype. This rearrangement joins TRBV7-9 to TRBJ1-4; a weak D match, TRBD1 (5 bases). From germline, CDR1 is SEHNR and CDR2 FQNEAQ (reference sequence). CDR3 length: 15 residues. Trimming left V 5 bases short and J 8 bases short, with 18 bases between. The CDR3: CASSQSTEGEEKLFF. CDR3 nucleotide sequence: TGTGCCAGCAGCCAATCGACAGAGGGTGAAGAAAAACTGTTTTTT.

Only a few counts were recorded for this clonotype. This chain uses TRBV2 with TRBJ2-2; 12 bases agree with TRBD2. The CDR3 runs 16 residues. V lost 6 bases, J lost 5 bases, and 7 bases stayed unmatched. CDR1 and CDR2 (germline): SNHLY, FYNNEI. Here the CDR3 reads CASSLTSGSRTGELFF. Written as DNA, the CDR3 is TGTGCCAGCAGCCTGACTAGCGGGAGCAGGACCGGGGAGCTGTTTTTT.

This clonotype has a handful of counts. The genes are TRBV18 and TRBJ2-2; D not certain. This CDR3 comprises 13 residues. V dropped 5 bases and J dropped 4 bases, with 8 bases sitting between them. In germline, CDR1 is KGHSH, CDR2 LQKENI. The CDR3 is CASSVKGTGELFF. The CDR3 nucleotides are TGTGCCAGCTCAGTAAAGGGCACCGGGGAGCTGTTTTTT.

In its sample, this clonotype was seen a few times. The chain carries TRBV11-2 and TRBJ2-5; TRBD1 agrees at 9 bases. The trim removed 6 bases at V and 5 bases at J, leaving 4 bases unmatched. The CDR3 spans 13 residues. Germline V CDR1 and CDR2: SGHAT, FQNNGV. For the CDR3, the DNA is TGTGCCAGCAGAACAGGGGGCGGGGAGACCCAGTACTTC. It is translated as CASRTGGGETQYF.

CDR3 sequence reads: CSVRVQTRNTEAFF. In DNA, the CDR3 is TGCAGCGTTCGAGTACAGACAAGGAACACTGAAGCTTTCTTT. The J gene is TRBJ1-1, the V gene TRBV29-1; no firm D call. The CDR3 sequence is 14 residues long. The V gene's germline CDR1 is SQVTM and CDR2 ANQGSEA. Between the trimmed V and J ends, which lost 5 bases and 1 base, there was a span of 14 bases.

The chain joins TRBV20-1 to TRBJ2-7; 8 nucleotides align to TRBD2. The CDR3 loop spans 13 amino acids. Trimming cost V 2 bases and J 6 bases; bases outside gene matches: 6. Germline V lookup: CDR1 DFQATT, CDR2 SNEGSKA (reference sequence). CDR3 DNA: TGCAGTGCTAGACAGCGGGAGTTGGCCGAGCAGTACTTC. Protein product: CSARQRELAEQYF.

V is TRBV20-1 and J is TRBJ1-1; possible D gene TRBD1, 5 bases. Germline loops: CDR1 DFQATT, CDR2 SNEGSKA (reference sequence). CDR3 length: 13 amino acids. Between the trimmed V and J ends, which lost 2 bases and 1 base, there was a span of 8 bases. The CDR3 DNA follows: TGCAGTGCTAGAAGGGACCCGAACACTGAAGCTTTCTTT. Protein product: CSARRDPNTEAFF.

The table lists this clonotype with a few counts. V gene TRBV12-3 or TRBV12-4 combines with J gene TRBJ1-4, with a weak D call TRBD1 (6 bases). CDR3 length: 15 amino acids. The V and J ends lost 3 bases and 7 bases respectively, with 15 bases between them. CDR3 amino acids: CASSFAGGMGEKLFF. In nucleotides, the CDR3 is TGTGCCAGCAGTTTTGCGGGGGGCATGGGTGAAAAACTGTTTTTT.

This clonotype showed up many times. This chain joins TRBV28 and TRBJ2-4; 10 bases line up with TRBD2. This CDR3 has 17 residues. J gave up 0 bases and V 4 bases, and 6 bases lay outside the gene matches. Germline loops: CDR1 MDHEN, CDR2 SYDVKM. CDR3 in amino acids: CASSSRTSGIAKNIQYF. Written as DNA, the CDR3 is TGTGCCAGCAGTTCCAGGACTAGCGGCATAGCCAAAAACATTCAGTACTTC.